What follows describes a single T cell receptor beta chain. The sample is drawn from a study of T cells in Graves' hyperthyroidism and ophthalmopathy. Amplified TCR beta CDR3 regions came from RNA transcripts. In the first-round RT-PCR of the TCR CDR3, the HTBI primer set was used. TCRdb independently ran MiXCR on the multiplex PCR reads; one entry per CDR3 protein. There are approximately 620,000 distinct CDR3 sequences in the sample; 14% occur only once, and less than 6% lies in the top ten. This CDR3 contains 16 residues. Germline lookup yields CDR1 SGHTA and CDR2 FQGTGA. V lost 5 bases to trimming and J lost 2 bases, with 19 bases between them.

The sequencing input was blood. V and J are TRBV7-3 and TRBJ2-7; D may be TRBD1 (6 bases). This receptor was obtained from a woman aged 25 to 39 with Graves' hyperthyroidism that later progressed to Graves' ophthalmopathy. The CDR3: CASSHHWGTSTYEQYF. The CDR3 DNA follows: TGTGCCAGCAGCCACCATTGGGGGACATCTACCTACGAGCAGTACTTC.